This T cell receptor (beta chain) was retrieved from a study of cytotoxic CD8 clonotypes in ibrutinib-treated CLL. The wider study: Of a cohort that held some eleven relapsed/refractory and 15 treatment-naive patients, roughly 18 were IGHV unmutated. Averaging across samples gave approximately 260,000 productive templates and 75,000 to 100,000 productive rearrangements.

Comment on this clone: What it binds is not known.

Sequencing used immunoSEQ multiplex PCR; TCRdb keeps in-frame clones, though not all of them. The sample lists around 25,000 clones; about 64% were seen once. Study-wide points: Patients had baseline clonality above age-matched healthy donors, and this clonality moved with circulating CD8+ T-cell counts. Sustained-remission patients were sampled at one set of times and progressing patients at different ones.

Specimen: PBMCs, collected after 24 months of ibrutinib treatment. The clonotype comes from a human donor with chronic lymphocytic leukemia.

The CDR3 spells CASSGLNTEAFF. In DNA form, the CDR3 reads TGTGCCAGCAGCGGGCTGAACACTGAAGCTTTCTTT. This chain uses TRBV9 with TRBJ1-1; unclear D gene. Trimming pared 3 bases from V and 0 bases from J, leaving 3 bases between. CDR1 and CDR2 (germline): SGDLS, YYNGEE. CDR3 length: 12 amino acids.